What follows are 24 T cell receptor beta chains derived from one specimen sequenced in a study of PD-L1 blockade in urothelial cancer. Method: immunoSEQ multiplex PCR; TCRdb's copy keeps in-frame clones and lacks some. The table has tens of thousands of clones, roughly four fifths seen once. Sequencing was performed on PBMCs, taken around atezolizumab (anti-PD-L1) treatment. Receptors were obtained from a man between 65 and 79 years old with urothelial cancer.

The chain uses TRBV29-1 and TRBJ2-7; the D is unclear. Germline assignment: CDR1 SQVTM and CDR2 ANQGSEA. CDR3 length: 13 residues. The V end lost 4 bases, the J end lost 3 bases, and 13 bases lay between the germline ends. The DNA of the CDR3 is TGCAGCGTTGTAAGTGACTTAAACTACGAGCAGTACTTC. It specifies CSVVSDLNYEQYF.

The chain joins TRBV6-1 to TRBJ1-2; maybe TRBD1 (5 bases). The CDR3 loop spans 15 amino acids. The V and J ends lost 2 bases and 8 bases respectively, with 18 bases between them. Germline V lookup: CDR1 MNHNS, CDR2 SASEGT. The DNA of the CDR3 is TGTGCCAGCAGTGAATGGGGCAGGGTACCTCCAGGCTACACCTTC. Residues: CASSEWGRVPPGYTF.

In this sample, this clone turned up a few times. CDR3 nucleotide sequence: TGTGCCAGCAGTGAAGGGGGGGGTTCGGGCTATGGCTACACCTTC. The encoded protein is CASSEGGGSGYGYTF. The chain uses TRBV6-1 and TRBJ1-2; D is perhaps TRBD1 (5 bases). The length of the CDR3 is 15 residues. The germline V and J ends were trimmed by 1 base and 4 bases, with 13 bases remaining between them. CDR1 MNHNS and CDR2 SASEGT come from the germline V gene.

The chain uses TRBV18 and TRBJ1-3, with D maybe TRBD1 (6 bases). CDR3 length equals 17 residues. Trimming removed 2 bases from V and 0 bases from J, with 14 bases in between. Germline V CDR1 and CDR2: KGHSH, LQKENI. Written as DNA, the CDR3 is TGTGCCAGCTCACCAACAGGGAAGCCCCTCTCTGGAAACACCATATATTTT. It encodes CASSPTGKPLSGNTIYF.

The V call is TRBV5-1, the J call TRBJ1-1; 8 nucleotides line up with TRBD1. V was pared by 4 bases and J by 4 bases, with 15 bases of the junction left unmatched. This CDR3 region has 17 residues. The germline V gene has CDR1 SGHRS and CDR2 YFSETQ. The CDR3 region has the DNA TGCGCCAGCAGCCCCCTCGCGGCAGGGGGCGAGAGCACTGAAGCTTTCTTT. This sequence encodes CASSPLAAGGESTEAFF.

V and J are TRBV30 and TRBJ2-7; TRBD1 aligns across 8 bases. Trimming cost V 0 bases and J 3 bases; bases outside gene matches: 7. Germline loops: CDR1 GTSNPN, CDR2 SVGIG (reference sequence). The CDR3 sequence is 15 residues long. This CDR3 is CAWSVRTGRVYEQYF. In nucleotides, the CDR3 is TGTGCCTGGAGTGTCCGGACAGGGAGAGTCTACGAGCAGTACTTC. Full variable domain (missing parts from reference TRBV30 and TRBJ2-7): SQTIHQWPATLVQPVGSPLSLECTVEGTSNPNLYWYRQAAGRGLQLLFYSVGIGQISSEVPQNLSASRPQDRQFILSSKKLLLSDSGFYLCAWSVRTGRVYEQYFGPGTRLTVT.

The V call is TRBV4-1, the J call TRBJ2-1; 12 bases line up with TRBD2. This CDR3 has 15 residues. The junction had 0 bases not matched to a gene; V was cut back by 4 bases and J by 2 bases. Germline CDR1 reads MGHRA; CDR2 reads YSYEKL. CDR3 in DNA: TGCGCCAGCAGCCGACTAGCGGGAGCCTACAATGAGCAGTTCTTC. It translates to CASSRLAGAYNEQFF.

J is TRBJ2-1 and V is TRBV28; 7 bases align to TRBD1. Germline assignment: CDR1 MDHEN and CDR2 SYDVKM. With V trimmed by 5 bases and J by 5 bases, 12 bases remained unmatched. CDR3 size: 16 residues. This CDR3 reads CASSPLGGQKNNEQFF. CDR3 DNA: TGTGCCAGCAGTCCCCTTGGGGGACAGAAAAACAATGAGCAGTTCTTC.

The chain joins TRBV7-9 to TRBJ1-2, with D maybe TRBD1 (5 bases). The CDR3 extends over 16 amino acids. Trimming left V 3 bases short and J 5 bases short, with 19 bases between. Germline CDR1 is SEHNR and CDR2 is FQNEAQ (reference sequence). This CDR3 reads CASSFGRVGRSYGYTF. CDR3 nucleotides: TGTGCCAGCAGCTTCGGCAGGGTGGGGCGAAGTTATGGCTACACCTTC.

This rearrangement joins TRBV13 to TRBJ1-1; 7 bases agree with TRBD1. The junction had 6 bases not matched to a gene; V was cut back by 7 bases and J by 1 base. The CDR3 runs 14 residues. The germline V gene encodes CDR1 PRHDT and CDR2 FYEKMQ (reference sequence). DNA of the CDR3: TGTGCCAGCACCGCGGGACAGTCGAACACTGAAGCTTTCTTT. Translated: CASTAGQSNTEAFF.

This sequence joins TRBV6-6 and TRBJ2-1; TRBD1 agrees at 7 bases. CDR1 is MNHNY, CDR2 SVGAGI, per germline (reference sequence). V was clipped by 2 bases and J by 2 bases; unmatched bases: 3. The CDR3 extends over 15 amino acids. The CDR3 spells CASSYAGTAYNEQFF. The CDR3 DNA is TGTGCCAGCAGTTACGCCGGGACAGCCTACAATGAGCAGTTCTTC.

V and J are TRBV19 and TRBJ2-3; D ambiguous. V dropped 3 bases and J dropped 2 bases, with 12 bases sitting between them. CDR1 is LNHDA, CDR2 SQIVND, per germline (reference sequence). CDR3 length: 15 residues. The CDR3 loop reads CASSISVLFTDTQYF. The CDR3 DNA sequence: TGTGCCAGTAGTATCAGCGTCCTTTTCACAGATACGCAGTATTTT.

The chain combines TRBV5-1 with TRBJ2-1, with 12 nucleotides matching TRBD2. The V segment lost 4 bases and the J segment 3 bases; nucleotides outside the gene matches: 5. CDR1 SGHRS and CDR2 YFSETQ come from the germline V gene. The CDR3 is made up of 16 amino acids. The CDR3 DNA is TGCGCCAGCAGCCCCCGACTAGCGGGAGACTACAATGAGCAGTTCTTC. As protein: CASSPRLAGDYNEQFF.

The V and J genes are TRBV18 and TRBJ2-3, with D perhaps TRBD1 (6 bases). CDR1 is KGHSH and CDR2 is LQKENI in the germline V gene. The CDR3 consists of 16 residues. V lost 3 bases and J 3 bases, leaving 16 bases between the germline ends. CDR3 sequence reads: CASSPSARGRTDTQYF. CDR3 DNA: TGTGCCAGCTCACCCTCGGCCAGGGGAAGAACAGATACGCAGTATTTT.

The genes are TRBV13 and TRBJ2-1, with D uncertain. The CDR3 covers 16 residues. The germline V gene has CDR1 PRHDT and CDR2 FYEKMQ (reference sequence). Trimming cost V 0 bases and J 0 bases, with 9 bases left between them. The CDR3 DNA sequence: TGTGCCAGCAGCTTAGGCGGGTATTACTCCTACAATGAGCAGTTCTTC. This sequence encodes CASSLGGYYSYNEQFF.

The gene calls are TRBV28 and TRBJ2-7; weak D call: TRBD1 (6 bases). V gave up 8 bases and J gave up 7 bases, with 21 bases separating them. Per germline, CDR1 MDHEN and CDR2 SYDVKM. The CDR3 is 14 residues long. The CDR3 region is CASRDRPPSGEQYF. In DNA form, the CDR3 reads TGTGCCAGCCGCGACAGGCCACCCTCGGGGGAGCAGTACTTC.

The chain recombines TRBV28 with TRBJ1-2; no clear D. The CDR3 has 13 residues. Germline V gene lookup returns CDR1 MDHEN and CDR2 SYDVKM. The V and J ends lost 3 bases and 8 bases respectively, with 13 bases between them. This chain's CDR3 is CASSFAGRSGYTF. CDR3 coding DNA: TGTGCCAGCAGTTTTGCGGGGAGATCGGGCTACACCTTC.

This rearrangement joins TRBV18 to TRBJ2-7, with D possibly being TRBD1 (6 bases). Germline V gene sequence: CDR1 KGHSH, CDR2 LQKENI. This CDR3 contains 16 residues. With 4 bases removed from V and 3 bases from J, the gap between germline ends came to 19 bases. CDR3 DNA sequence: TGTGCCAGCTCACAGCCGGGACACTCCTCGAACTACGAGCAGTACTTC. Translating it yields CASSQPGHSSNYEQYF.

The rearrangement joins TRBV2 to TRBJ1-5; D is ambiguous. The CDR3 loop spans 14 amino acids. Germline values: CDR1 SNHLY, CDR2 FYNNEI. V was clipped by 7 bases and J by 9 bases, with 19 bases between them. The CDR3 region has the DNA TGTGCCAGCACCATAAGGGCGGGTCAAGGGCCCCAGCATTTT. Translated: CASTIRAGQGPQHF.

The rearrangement links TRBV11-2 to TRBJ1-3; D is undetermined. This CDR3 is built from 15 residues. Germline loops: CDR1 SGHAT, CDR2 FQNNGV. V was cut by 1 base and J by 2 bases, with 9 bases left in between. Here the CDR3 DNA reads TGTGCCAGCAGCTTAGGGTTTTCAGCTGGAAACACCATATATTTT. Translation: CASSLGFSAGNTIYF.

V usage is TRBV5-1 and J usage is TRBJ2-1; 9 positions match TRBD2. V was pared by 0 bases and J by 8 bases, with 6 bases of the junction left unmatched. Germline assignment: CDR1 SGHRS and CDR2 YFSETQ. This CDR3 is 15 amino acids long. For the CDR3, the DNA is TGCGCCAGCAGCTTGGTGGCGGGAGGGGGGGATGAGCAGTTCTTC. Residues: CASSLVAGGGDEQFF.

This chain uses TRBV15 with TRBJ2-5; 7 nucleotides match TRBD2. J was trimmed by 1 base and V by 2 bases; bases with no gene match: 10. This CDR3 is 17 amino acids long. CDR1 and CDR2 (germline): LNHNV, YYDKDF (reference sequence). CDR3 region: CATSRPVSLAVQETQYF. DNA for the CDR3: TGTGCCACCAGCAGACCAGTCTCCCTAGCGGTCCAAGAGACCCAGTACTTC.

The rearrangement links TRBV28 to TRBJ1-5; 10 positions agree with TRBD1. Germline CDR1 reads MDHEN; CDR2 reads SYDVKM. The CDR3 contains 15 residues. V shed 5 bases, J shed 4 bases, and the junction held 5 bases outside the gene matches. For the CDR3, the DNA is TGTGCCAGCAGTGCGGGACAGGGGTATAATCAGCCCCAGCATTTT. Amino acids: CASSAGQGYNQPQHF.

This rearrangement joins TRBV5-6 to TRBJ1-3; no clear D. This CDR3 has 16 residues. The V end lost 0 bases, the J end lost 4 bases, and 14 bases lay between the germline ends. Per germline, CDR1 SGHDT and CDR2 YYEEEE. The CDR3 is CASSLAARSWGNTIYF. The CDR3 bases are TGTGCCAGCAGCTTGGCGGCGAGGAGTTGGGGAAACACCATATATTTT.